This TCR beta chain derives from a study of control samples from healthy donors and cancer patients. From germline, CDR1 is SNHLY and CDR2 FYNNEI. V shed 7 bases and J shed 0 bases, with 10 bases lying between them. The CDR3 totals 14 residues. Clones were sequenced by immunoSEQ multiplex PCR, and TCRdb holds only the in-frame ones, with some missing. This sample carries 130,000 to 150,000 clones, about 85% of them seen once, and the ten largest clones take approximately 8.6%. Sequenced: blood. V gene TRBV2 combines with J gene TRBJ2-1; D not certain. The TCR was taken from a woman younger than 45 in good health. CDR3 nucleotides: TGTGCCAGCAAGGCGTCAAGCTCCTACAATGAGCAGTTCTTC. Amino acid sequence: CASKASSSYNEQFF.